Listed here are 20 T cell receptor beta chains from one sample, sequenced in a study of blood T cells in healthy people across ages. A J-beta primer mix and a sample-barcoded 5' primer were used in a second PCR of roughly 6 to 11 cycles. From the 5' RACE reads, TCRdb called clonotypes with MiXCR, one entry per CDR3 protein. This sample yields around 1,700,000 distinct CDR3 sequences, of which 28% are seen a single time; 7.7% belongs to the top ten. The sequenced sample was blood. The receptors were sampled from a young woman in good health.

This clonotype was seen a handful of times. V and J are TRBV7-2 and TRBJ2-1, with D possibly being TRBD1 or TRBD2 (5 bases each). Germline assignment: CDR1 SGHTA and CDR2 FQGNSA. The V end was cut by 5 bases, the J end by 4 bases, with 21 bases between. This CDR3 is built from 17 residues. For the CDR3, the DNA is TGTGCCAGCAGCCCCGACCGTTTGTTTGGGGGTTACAATGAGCAGTTCTTC. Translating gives CASSPDRLFGGYNEQFF. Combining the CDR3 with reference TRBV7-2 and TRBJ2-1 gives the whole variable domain GAGVSQSPSNKVTEKGKDVELRCDPISGHTALYWYRQSLGQGLEFLIYFQGNSAPDKSGLPSDRFSAERTGGSVSTLTIQRTQQEDSAVYLCASSPDRLFGGYNEQFFGPGTRLTVL.

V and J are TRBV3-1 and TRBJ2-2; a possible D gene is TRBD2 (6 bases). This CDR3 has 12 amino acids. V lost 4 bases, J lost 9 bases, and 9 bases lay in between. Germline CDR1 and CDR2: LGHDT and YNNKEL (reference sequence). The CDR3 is CASSRRGWELFF. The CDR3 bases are TGTGCCAGCAGCCGGCGGGGTTGGGAGCTGTTTTTT. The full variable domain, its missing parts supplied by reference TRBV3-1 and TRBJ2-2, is DTAVSQTPKYLVTQMGNDKSIKCEQNLGHDTMYWYKQDSKKFLKIMFSYNNKELIINETVPNRFSPKSPDKAHLNLHINSLELGDSAVYFCASSRRGWELFFGEGSRLTVL.

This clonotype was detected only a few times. CDR3 nucleotide sequence: TGCAGTGCACCGGGACAGGGGCACAACGAGCAGTACTTC. It codes for CSAPGQGHNEQYF. This chain joins TRBV20-1 and TRBJ2-7; 10 bases line up with TRBD1. With V trimmed by 6 bases and J by 5 bases, 7 bases remained unmatched. The CDR3 totals 13 residues. Germline assignment: CDR1 DFQATT and CDR2 SNEGSKA (reference sequence).

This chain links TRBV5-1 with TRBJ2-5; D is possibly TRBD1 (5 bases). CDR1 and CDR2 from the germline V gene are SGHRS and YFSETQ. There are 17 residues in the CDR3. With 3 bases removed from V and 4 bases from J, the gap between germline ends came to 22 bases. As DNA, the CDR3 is TGCGCCAGCAGCTGGAAAACAAGGGGCGCCCCCCTAGAGACCCAGTACTTC. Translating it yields CASSWKTRGAPLETQYF.

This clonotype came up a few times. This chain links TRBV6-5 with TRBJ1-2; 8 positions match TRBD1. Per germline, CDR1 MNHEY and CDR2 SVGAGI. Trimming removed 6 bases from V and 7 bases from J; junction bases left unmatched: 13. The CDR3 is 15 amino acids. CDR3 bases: TGTGCCAGCAGCCTGGGACAGGTGGGAGATGGTGGCTACACCTTC. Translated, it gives CASSLGQVGDGGYTF.

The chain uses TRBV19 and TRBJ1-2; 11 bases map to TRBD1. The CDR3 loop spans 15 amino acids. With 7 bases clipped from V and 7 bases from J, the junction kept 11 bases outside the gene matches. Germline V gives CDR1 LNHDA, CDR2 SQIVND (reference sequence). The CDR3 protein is CASKVGPGQGVGYTF. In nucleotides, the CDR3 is TGTGCCAGTAAGGTCGGCCCGGGACAGGGGGTTGGCTACACCTTC.

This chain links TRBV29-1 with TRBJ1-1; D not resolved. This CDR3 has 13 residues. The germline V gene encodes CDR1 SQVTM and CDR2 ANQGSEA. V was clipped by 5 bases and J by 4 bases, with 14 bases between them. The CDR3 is CSVSSLRVTEAFF. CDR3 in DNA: TGCAGCGTTTCCTCTCTCCGGGTCACTGAAGCTTTCTTT. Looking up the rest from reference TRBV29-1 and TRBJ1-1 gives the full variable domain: SAVISQKPSRDICQRGTSLTIQCQVDSQVTMMFWYRQQPGQSLTLIATANQGSEATYESGFVIDKFPISRPNLTFSTLTVSNMSPEDSSIYLCSVSSLRVTEAFFGQGTRLTVV.

CDR3: CASIPVGGGFTGELFF. CDR3 in DNA: TGTGCCAGCATCCCAGTCGGGGGGGGGTTCACCGGGGAGCTGTTTTTT. The V gene is TRBV12-3 or TRBV12-4, the J gene TRBJ2-2; 8 positions agree with TRBD2. This CDR3 is built from 16 residues. The trim removed 7 bases at V and 4 bases at J, leaving 11 bases unmatched.

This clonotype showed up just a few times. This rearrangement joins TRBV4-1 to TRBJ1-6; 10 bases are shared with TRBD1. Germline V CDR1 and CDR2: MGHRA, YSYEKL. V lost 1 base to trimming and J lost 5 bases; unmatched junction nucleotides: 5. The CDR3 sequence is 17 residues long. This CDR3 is CASSQGWTGGNNSPLHF. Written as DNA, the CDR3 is TGCGCCAGCAGCCAAGGTTGGACAGGGGGAAATAATTCACCCCTCCACTTT.

The CDR3 region is CASSRQGEDTQYF. CDR3 coding DNA: TGCGCCAGCAGTCGGCAGGGGGAAGATACGCAGTATTTT. V gene TRBV5-1 combines with J gene TRBJ2-3, with 7 bases matching TRBD1. There are 13 residues in the CDR3. Germline V CDR1 and CDR2: SGHRS, YFSETQ. V gave up 5 bases and J gave up 5 bases; unmatched junction bases: 5. Full variable domain (outside the CDR3, taken from reference TRBV5-1 and TRBJ2-3): KAGVTQTPRYLIKTRGQQVTLSCSPISGHRSVSWYQQTPGQGLQFLFEYFSETQRNKGNFPGRFSGRQFSNSRSEMNVSTLELGDSALYLCASSRQGEDTQYFGPGTRLTVL.

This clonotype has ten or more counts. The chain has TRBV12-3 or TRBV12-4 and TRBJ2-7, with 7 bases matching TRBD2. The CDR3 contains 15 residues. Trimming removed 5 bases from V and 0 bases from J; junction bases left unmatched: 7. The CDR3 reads CASSPPGGSSYEQYF. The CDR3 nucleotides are TGTGCCAGCAGTCCACCCGGGGGGAGCTCCTACGAGCAGTACTTC.

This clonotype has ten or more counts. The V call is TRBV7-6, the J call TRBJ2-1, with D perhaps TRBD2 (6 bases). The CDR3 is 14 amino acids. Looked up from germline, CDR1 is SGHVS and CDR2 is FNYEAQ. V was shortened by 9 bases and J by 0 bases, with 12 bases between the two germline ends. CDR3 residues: CASAGPSSYNEQFF. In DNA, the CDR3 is TGTGCCAGTGCGGGGCCTAGCTCCTACAATGAGCAGTTCTTC.

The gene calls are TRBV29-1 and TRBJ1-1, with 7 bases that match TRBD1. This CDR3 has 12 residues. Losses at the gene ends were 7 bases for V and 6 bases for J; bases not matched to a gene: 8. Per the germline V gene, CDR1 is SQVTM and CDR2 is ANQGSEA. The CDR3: CSAQDRDSEAFF. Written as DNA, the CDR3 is TGCAGCGCTCAAGACAGGGACTCTGAAGCTTTCTTT.

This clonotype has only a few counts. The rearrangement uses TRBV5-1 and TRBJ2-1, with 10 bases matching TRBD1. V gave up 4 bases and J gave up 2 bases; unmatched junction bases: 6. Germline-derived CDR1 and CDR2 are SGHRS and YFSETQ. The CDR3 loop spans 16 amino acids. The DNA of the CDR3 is TGCGCCAGCAGCCAAAGACAGGGGGCGGCCTACAATGAGCAGTTCTTC. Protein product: CASSQRQGAAYNEQFF.

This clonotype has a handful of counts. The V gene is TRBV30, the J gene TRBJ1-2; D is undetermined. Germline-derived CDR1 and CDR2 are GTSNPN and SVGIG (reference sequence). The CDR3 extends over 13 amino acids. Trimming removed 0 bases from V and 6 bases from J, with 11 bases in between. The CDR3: CAWSVYATDGYTF. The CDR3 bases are TGTGCCTGGAGTGTATATGCTACGGATGGCTACACCTTC.

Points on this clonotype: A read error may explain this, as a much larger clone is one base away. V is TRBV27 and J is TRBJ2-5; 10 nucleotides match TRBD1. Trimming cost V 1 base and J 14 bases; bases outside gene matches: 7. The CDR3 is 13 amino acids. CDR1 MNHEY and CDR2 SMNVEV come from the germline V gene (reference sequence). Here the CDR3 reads CASSLWGQGWFYF. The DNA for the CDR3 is TGTGCCAGCAGTTTATGGGGACAGGGGTGGTTCTACTTC.

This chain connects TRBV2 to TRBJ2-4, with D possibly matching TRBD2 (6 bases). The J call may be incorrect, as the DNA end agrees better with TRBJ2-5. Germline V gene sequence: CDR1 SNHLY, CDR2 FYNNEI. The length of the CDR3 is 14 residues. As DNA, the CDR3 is TGTGCCAGCAGCCTCGACGGGAGATGGGAGACCCAGTACTTC. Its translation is CASSLDGRWETQYF.

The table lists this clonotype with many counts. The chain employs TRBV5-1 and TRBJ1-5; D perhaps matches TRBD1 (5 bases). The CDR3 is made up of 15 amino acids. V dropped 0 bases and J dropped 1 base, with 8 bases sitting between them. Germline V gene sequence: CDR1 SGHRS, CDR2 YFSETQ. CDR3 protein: CASSLEGSSNQPQHF. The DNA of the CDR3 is TGCGCCAGCAGCTTGGAGGGGTCGAGCAATCAGCCCCAGCATTTT.

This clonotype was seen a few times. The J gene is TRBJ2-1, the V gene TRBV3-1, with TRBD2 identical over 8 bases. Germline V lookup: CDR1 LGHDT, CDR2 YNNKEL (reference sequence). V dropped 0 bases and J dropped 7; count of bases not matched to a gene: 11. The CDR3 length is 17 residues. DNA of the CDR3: TGTGCCAGCAGCCAAGAGTGGAGCGGGAGTGGGTCGAATGAGCAGTTCTTC. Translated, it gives CASSQEWSGSGSNEQFF.

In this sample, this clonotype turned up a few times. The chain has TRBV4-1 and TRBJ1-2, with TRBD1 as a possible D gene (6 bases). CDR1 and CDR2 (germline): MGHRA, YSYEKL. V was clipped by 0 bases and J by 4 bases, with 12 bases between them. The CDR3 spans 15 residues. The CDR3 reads CASSQEQGWSYGYTF. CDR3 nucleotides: TGCGCCAGCAGCCAAGAACAGGGCTGGAGCTATGGCTACACCTTC.